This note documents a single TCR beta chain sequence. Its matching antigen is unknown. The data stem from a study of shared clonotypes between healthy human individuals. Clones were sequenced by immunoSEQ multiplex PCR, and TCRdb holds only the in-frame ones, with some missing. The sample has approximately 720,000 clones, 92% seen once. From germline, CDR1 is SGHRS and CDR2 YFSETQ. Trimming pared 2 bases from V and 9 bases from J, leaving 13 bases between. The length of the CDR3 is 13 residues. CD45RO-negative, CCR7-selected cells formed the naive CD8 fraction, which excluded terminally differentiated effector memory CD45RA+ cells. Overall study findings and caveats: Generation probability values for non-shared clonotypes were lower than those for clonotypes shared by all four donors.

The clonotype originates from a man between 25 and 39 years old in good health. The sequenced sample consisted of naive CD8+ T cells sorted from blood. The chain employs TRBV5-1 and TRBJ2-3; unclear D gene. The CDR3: CASSFLALRTQYF. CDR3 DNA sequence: TGCGCCAGCAGCTTTCTCGCCCTCCGAACGCAGTATTTT.